This TCR beta chain was obtained from a study of CD8 T cells in ankylosing spondylitis. General study points: As reported, disease-linked clones showed significant enrichment in matched ankylosing spondylitis synovial fluid. About 8 highly homologous variants made up a TCR beta motif that seemed to typify ankylosing spondylitis blood.

The germline V and J ends were trimmed by 5 bases and 5 bases, with 22 bases remaining between them. The CDR3 extends over 16 amino acids. Germline V gives CDR1 SGHTA, CDR2 FQGTGA. TCRdb itself ran the 5' RACE reads through MiXCR, one entry per CDR3 protein. The repertoire holds around 130,000 distinct CDR3 sequences, with roughly 17% as singletons. In the case of this clonotype: The antigen is not known.

Source material: blood, either unsorted or a sorted T cell fraction (not recorded which). The TCR was taken from a male donor with ankylosing spondylitis. This chain connects TRBV7-3 to TRBJ2-7; no firm D call. In nucleotides, the CDR3 is TGTGCCAGCAGCCCCTCCGCTTCTCTTGTCCTACACGAGCAGTACTTC. It translates to CASSPSASLVLHEQYF. Based on the CDR3 plus reference TRBV7-3 and TRBJ2-7, the full variable domain is GAGVSQTPSNKVTEKGKYVELRCDPISGHTALYWYRQSLGQGPEFLIYFQGTGAADDSGLPNDRFFAVRPEGSVSTLKIQRTERGDSAVYLCASSPSASLVLHEQYFGPGTRLTVT.